One sample yielded the 27 T cell receptor beta chains listed below, sequenced in a study of identical twins. TCRdb itself ran the 5' RACE reads through MiXCR, one entry per CDR3 protein. The top ten hold around 1.6% of the sample, which has about 890,000 distinct CDR3 sequences, 12% seen once. These data were likewise used in another study, on yellow fever vaccine responses in identical twins.

Sample: PBMCs. All receptors come from a woman between 18 and 29 years old in good health.

The CDR3 DNA is TGTGCCAGCAGCACGGGACAGGCAAATTCACCCCTCCACTTT. Translation: CASSTGQANSPLHF. The chain combines TRBV5-5 with TRBJ1-6, with 8 bases identical to TRBD1. The CDR3 contains 14 residues. The ends lost 4 bases at V and 7 bases at J; junction bases unmatched: 4. The germline gives CDR1 SGHKS, CDR2 YYEKEE (reference sequence).

The sample holds a few counts of this clonotype. This chain joins TRBV5-1 and TRBJ2-5, with TRBD2 matching 8 bases. The CDR3 has 14 residues. CDR1 and CDR2 (germline): SGHRS, YFSETQ. The ends lost 4 bases at V and 3 bases at J; junction bases unmatched: 5. DNA of the CDR3: TGCGCCAGCAGCGGCGGGACTAGAGAAGAGACCCAGTACTTC. Translating it yields CASSGGTREETQYF.

This clonotype was picked up many times. The CDR3 DNA reads as TGCGCCAGCAGCCAAGATTGGGTTAGCAATCAGCCCCAGCATTTT. Translating it yields CASSQDWVSNQPQHF. This chain joins TRBV4-1 and TRBJ1-5; no clear D gene. Germline V lookup: CDR1 MGHRA, CDR2 YSYEKL. V was trimmed by 0 bases and J by 0 bases, leaving 6 bases between them. CDR3 size: 15 residues.

This clonotype was detected only a few times. The gene calls are TRBV20-1 and TRBJ2-5; no definite D call. Germline V gene lookup returns CDR1 DFQATT and CDR2 SNEGSKA (reference sequence). This CDR3 region has 15 residues. V gave up 4 bases and J gave up 9 bases, with 24 bases separating them. This CDR3 is CSAIRGEGPRFAQYF. The CDR3 coding sequence is TGCAGTGCTATTCGAGGCGAAGGCCCACGGTTCGCCCAGTACTTC.

The V and J genes are TRBV11-1 and TRBJ2-5, with 7 bases lining up with TRBD2. Unmatched junction bases numbered 20, after V lost 5 bases and J lost 5 bases. This CDR3 contains 18 residues. Germline V gene sequence: CDR1 SGHAT, CDR2 FQDESV (reference sequence). DNA of the CDR3: TGTGCCAGCAGCCCAAGGGGTGTGGGACTATCCAATGTGGAGACCCAGTACTTC. Its protein is CASSPRGVGLSNVETQYF.

V and J are TRBV7-6 and TRBJ2-1, with 7 positions matching TRBD1. The CDR3 spans 16 residues. V shed 7 bases and J 4 bases; nucleotides not matched to a gene: 13. The germline V gene has CDR1 SGHVS and CDR2 FNYEAQ. Here the CDR3 reads CASTGLTGSGYNEQFF. The CDR3 nucleotides read TGTGCCAGCACAGGGCTGACAGGGTCGGGGTACAATGAGCAGTTCTTC.

The table lists this clonotype with a few counts. The gene calls are TRBV6-6 and TRBJ1-5; D call uncertain. Trimming removed 0 bases from V and 8 bases from J, with 5 bases in between. Looked up from germline, CDR1 is MNHNY and CDR2 is SVGAGI (reference sequence). CDR3 length equals 12 residues. As DNA, the CDR3 is TGTGCCAGCAGTTACTCTCGGGAGCCCCAGCATTTT. It encodes CASSYSREPQHF.

This chain uses TRBV10-3 with TRBJ2-7; 7 bases align to TRBD1. Germline V lookup: CDR1 ENHRY, CDR2 SYGVKD. V was clipped by 4 bases and J by 5 bases; unmatched bases: 8. The CDR3 totals 14 residues. The CDR3 DNA follows: TGTGCCATCAGTGGGAGACAGGGTGTAGACGAGCAGTACTTC. Its translation is CAISGRQGVDEQYF.

This clonotype was observed a handful of times. The chain has TRBV12-3 or TRBV12-4 and TRBJ2-5, with a weak D call TRBD2 (5 bases). The germline V and J ends were trimmed by 4 bases and 3 bases, with 15 bases remaining between them. This CDR3 spans 15 amino acids. The CDR3 reads CASSSDSLGEETQYF. The CDR3 DNA reads TGTGCCAGCAGTTCGGACTCTCTCGGGGAAGAGACCCAGTACTTC.

This chain joins TRBV6-5 and TRBJ1-3; D perhaps matches TRBD1 (5 bases). Germline CDR1 MNHEY, CDR2 SVGAGI. The CDR3 loop spans 17 amino acids. Trimming pared 3 bases from V and 0 bases from J, leaving 15 bases between. CDR3 loop: CASSYESWGFSGNTIYF. The CDR3 coding sequence is TGTGCCAGCAGTTATGAATCCTGGGGGTTCTCTGGAAACACCATATATTTT.

This clonotype was recorded many times. This chain connects TRBV12-3 or TRBV12-4 to TRBJ2-7; D ambiguous. V gave up 7 bases and J gave up 3 bases, with 10 bases separating them. The CDR3 runs 12 residues. The chain's CDR3 is CASTQDSYEQYF. Here the CDR3 DNA reads TGTGCCAGCACCCAAGATAGCTACGAGCAGTACTTC.

J is TRBJ1-4 and V is TRBV12-3 or TRBV12-4, with D hard to call. The CDR3 runs to 14 residues. Trimming stripped 6 bases from V and 0 bases from J, with 8 bases between. CDR3 residues: CASSWTPTNEKLFF. DNA for the CDR3: TGTGCCAGCAGCTGGACGCCAACTAATGAAAAACTGTTTTTT.

This chain joins TRBV29-1 and TRBJ2-2, with a possible D match to TRBD1 (6 bases). The germline gives CDR1 SQVTM, CDR2 ANQGSEA. The CDR3 covers 15 residues. Between the trimmed V and J ends, which lost 8 bases and 9 bases, there was a span of 25 bases. Written as DNA, the CDR3 is TGCAGCCTACCCCGCCTCGACAGGAGTTGCAGGGAGCTGTTTTTT. Its translation is CSLPRLDRSCRELFF.

V and J are TRBV3-1 and TRBJ2-2; D possibly corresponds to TRBD2 (6 bases). V was cut by 1 base and J by 7 bases, with 10 bases left in between. The length of the CDR3 is 14 residues. Germline loops: CDR1 LGHDT, CDR2 YNNKEL (reference sequence). The CDR3 spells CASSQGLDGGELFF. The CDR3 DNA reads TGTGCCAGCAGCCAAGGACTAGATGGCGGGGAGCTGTTTTTT.

This clonotype showed up just a few times. V is TRBV12-3 or TRBV12-4 and J is TRBJ2-1, with 11 bases aligning to TRBD1. V was clipped by 1 base and J by 10 bases; unmatched bases: 12. The CDR3 consists of 17 residues. CDR3 nucleotides: TGTGCCAGCAGTTTAGAAACGGCGGGACAGGGGGGGGAGGAGCAGTTCTTC. It specifies CASSLETAGQGGEEQFF.

This chain connects TRBV7-9 to TRBJ2-3, with D tentatively TRBD1 or TRBD2 (5 bases each). V dropped 6 bases and J dropped 0 bases, with 16 bases sitting between them. Germline assignment: CDR1 SEHNR and CDR2 FQNEAQ (reference sequence). The CDR3 length is 16 residues. DNA of the CDR3: TGTGCCAGCAGTTTCACCCGGGACGGTAGCACAGATACGCAGTATTTT. Translation: CASSFTRDGSTDTQYF.

This clonotype has only a few counts. V gene TRBV20-1 combines with J gene TRBJ2-3; 7 positions match TRBD2. Germline V gene sequence: CDR1 DFQATT, CDR2 SNEGSKA (reference sequence). CDR3 size: 16 residues. Losses at the gene ends were 3 bases for V and 6 bases for J; bases not matched to a gene: 15. This CDR3 is CSASRLAGVEGDTQYF. The CDR3 DNA reads as TGCAGTGCTAGCAGGCTCGCGGGGGTCGAGGGGGATACGCAGTATTTT.

This clonotype was detected only a few times. The chain is built from TRBV5-1 and TRBJ2-7; either TRBD1 or TRBD2 may supply D (5 bases each). Germline CDR1 and CDR2: SGHRS and YFSETQ. The CDR3 has 20 residues. Trimming stripped 3 bases from V and 3 bases from J, with 31 bases between. The CDR3 spells CASSSKGPLIKEVLSYEQYV. The CDR3 DNA sequence: TGCGCCAGCAGCTCGAAGGGACCCCTGATTAAAGAGGTCCTAAGCTACGAGCAGTACGTC.

This clonotype was found a few times. The chain combines TRBV5-1 with TRBJ2-7; weak D call: TRBD1 (6 bases). The CDR3 contains 13 residues. Germline V gives CDR1 SGHRS, CDR2 YFSETQ. V gave up 0 bases and J gave up 4 bases, with 8 bases separating them. CDR3 sequence reads: CASSLEQGYEQYV. The CDR3 DNA reads as TGCGCCAGCAGCTTGGAACAGGGATACGAGCAGTACGTC.

This clonotype has more than one count but fewer than ten. The J gene is TRBJ1-1, the V gene TRBV20-1; unclear D gene. CDR1 is DFQATT and CDR2 is SNEGSKA in the germline V gene (reference sequence). CDR3 length: 12 residues. Deletions cut 5 bases from V and 1 base from J, with 8 bases between. The CDR3 here is CSAEPRNTEAFF. The CDR3 DNA is TGCAGTGCTGAACCCAGGAACACTGAAGCTTTCTTT.

The CDR3 spells CASRYLDGNTGELFF. The DNA for the CDR3 is TGCGCCAGCAGATATCTGGACGGGAACACCGGGGAGCTGTTTTTT. The V and J genes are TRBV5-1 and TRBJ2-2; D unclear. Deletions cut 5 bases from V and 1 base from J, with 12 bases between. This CDR3 comprises 15 residues. Germline V CDR1 and CDR2: SGHRS, YFSETQ.

Here the CDR3 DNA reads TGTGCCGCCAGTGGGGTCTCGACTAATGAAAAACTGTTTTTT. This encodes CAASGVSTNEKLFF. The V call is TRBV10-3, the J call TRBJ1-4; D gene ambiguous. This CDR3 has 14 residues. Germline CDR1 and CDR2: ENHRY and SYGVKD. The ends were cut back, 11 bases at V and 2 bases at J, with 15 bases in the middle.

The V call is TRBV7-3, the J call TRBJ2-7, with 9 bases identical to TRBD1. This CDR3 is built from 13 residues. Germline V gene lookup returns CDR1 SGHTA and CDR2 FQGTGA. With V trimmed by 6 bases and J by 7 bases, 7 bases remained unmatched. CDR3 sequence reads: CASSQQGAGEQYF. The CDR3 region has the DNA TGTGCCAGCAGTCAACAGGGGGCGGGAGAGCAGTACTTC. The complete variable domain, with remaining parts taken from reference TRBV7-3 and TRBJ2-7, reads GAGVSQTPSNKVTEKGKYVELRCDPISGHTALYWYRQSLGQGPEFLIYFQGTGAADDSGLPNDRFFAVRPEGSVSTLKIQRTERGDSAVYLCASSQQGAGEQYFGPGTRLTVT.

CDR3 coding DNA: TGTGCCAGCAGCTTGCGACAGGGGGCAGAGACCCAGTACTTC. Its translation is CASSLRQGAETQYF. The chain uses TRBV11-2 and TRBJ2-5, with TRBD1 identical over 10 bases. J was trimmed by 4 bases and V by 3 bases; bases with no gene match: 2. Germline CDR1 reads SGHAT; CDR2 reads FQNNGV. The CDR3 consists of 14 residues. The complete variable domain, with remaining parts taken from reference TRBV11-2 and TRBJ2-5, reads EAGVAQSPRYKIIEKRQSVAFWCNPISGHATLYWYQQILGQGPKLLIQFQNNGVVDDSQLPKDRFSAERLKGVDSTLKIQPAKLEDSAVYLCASSLRQGAETQYFGPGTRLLVL.

This clonotype has just a few counts. The rearrangement uses TRBV20-1 and TRBJ2-1; 7 positions agree with TRBD1. V lost 5 bases, J lost 2 bases, and 12 bases stayed unmatched. The CDR3 runs to 16 residues. Germline assignment: CDR1 DFQATT and CDR2 SNEGSKA (reference sequence). CDR3 loop: CSALPGTGVTYNEQFF. CDR3 sequence (DNA): TGCAGTGCTCTTCCCGGTACAGGGGTGACCTACAATGAGCAGTTCTTC.

The chain joins TRBV7-9 to TRBJ2-3, with 8 positions matching TRBD2. Germline lookup yields CDR1 SEHNR and CDR2 FQNEAQ (reference sequence). The CDR3 sequence is 16 residues long. With V trimmed by 5 bases and J by 5 bases, 12 bases remained unmatched. CDR3 sequence: CASSNVWILAGDTQYF. CDR3 bases: TGTGCCAGCAGCAATGTCTGGATTCTAGCGGGAGATACGCAGTATTTT.

This clonotype was counted between two and nine times. This rearrangement joins TRBV7-9 to TRBJ2-4; 8 bases map to TRBD1. The germline V gene has CDR1 SEHNR and CDR2 FQNEAQ (reference sequence). The trim removed 5 bases at V and 4 bases at J, leaving 4 bases unmatched. The CDR3 contains 14 residues. This chain's CDR3 is CASSTGTGKNIQYF. In DNA, the CDR3 is TGTGCCAGCAGCACCGGGACAGGAAAAAACATTCAGTACTTC.